This T cell receptor (beta chain) was obtained from a study of T cell responses to AZD1222 COVID-19 vaccine. The repertoire was sequenced with immunoSEQ multiplex PCR; TCRdb's copy has only in-frame clones and lacks some. The table lists 150,000 to 200,000 clones, roughly 90% of them singletons, with about 1.8% in the top ten. To note about this clone: Its target is not known.

Notes on the study in general: Donors skewed white British and female; clonal diversity was possibly underestimated. Reports say nearly half of spike-specific TCRs go after unmutated variant regions. Only six people who got AZD1222 tested seropositive at baseline.

The V end lost 3 bases, the J end lost 4 bases, and 18 bases lay between the germline ends. Germline V CDR1 and CDR2: ENHRY, SYGVKD. CDR3 length: 16 residues. This receptor was obtained from an adult who received the AZD1222 COVID-19 vaccine. The starting material was peripheral blood, obtained 28 days after the second AZD1222 dose. The chain carries TRBV10-3 and TRBJ1-2; D is ambiguous. CDR3 protein: CAISDSSGRASYGYTF. In nucleotides, the CDR3 is TGTGCCATCAGTGACTCTTCGGGGAGGGCCTCCTATGGCTACACCTTC.